This record concerns one T cell receptor beta chain sequence. The antigen this receptor binds is unknown. No much larger clonotype is one base removed from it; base qualities were not supplied. This record belongs to a study of T cell repertoires in cytomegalovirus infection (dated by TCRdb to about 2019). About the investigation overall: Donor HLA type was relevant to the analysis, because carriage of CMV infection together with the matching HLA type was indicated by public TCR beta signatures.

At the junction V is shortened by 6 bases and J by 4 bases, with 12 bases in between. The CDR3 runs 12 amino acids, cysteine and phenylalanine included. Solely the CDR3 DNA is kept, with 36 bases framed from the first base. Per the germline V gene (reference sequence), DFQATT is the CDR1 and SNEGSKA is the CDR2. Overall study results and their limits: The ex vivo response was dominated by HLA-C-restricted CMV-specific TCR beta clonotypes, and the single most frequent clonotype in two of eight donors was supplied by these HLA-C-restricted clonotypes. In both this cohort and an independent cohort of 350 or so donors, the cumulative frequency of public TCR beta family members distinguished carriers of CMV infection plus the relevant HLA type.

Sequenced using an Illumina HiSeq 1500. TCRdb reprocessed the public reads (quality trimming at Q25 with fastp, clone calling with MiXCR) and kept in-frame beta chains. Rows are unified per CDR3 protein, each entry keeping the most common DNA and genes. The sample yields 300,000 or so distinct CDR3 sequences; around 9.6% were counted once. Clones ranked in the top ten supply less than 3% of the sample. This TCR was recovered from a human donor in good health (CMV status not recorded). Some clones in this sample may be carry-over from other donors' samples. The rearranged chain carries TRBV20-1 and TRBJ1-1; a tentative D match to TRBD1 spans 6 bases. The material sequenced was PBMCs. In nucleotides, the sequence is TGCAGTGCCACCTGGGGGGCCACTGAAGCTTTCTTT. This sequence encodes CSATWGATEAFF.